What follows are 7 T cell receptor beta chains derived from one specimen sequenced in a study of T-cell memory formation after mild COVID-19 listed by TCRdb under 2021. Library generation was performed with 5' RACE. Sequencing was carried out with an Illumina NovaSeq 6000. The raw public reads went through TCRdb reprocessing: fastp at Q25, MiXCR clone calling, in-frame beta chains kept. Entries that share a CDR3 protein sequence are merged under the most common genes and DNA. The sample yields roughly 240,000 distinct CDR3 sequences; just over 15% were counted once. Over 2% of the sample is held by the ten biggest clonotypes. The sample comprised PBMCs or a T cell subset sorted from them (not recorded which). The source is an adult woman who had mild COVID-19 (a few samples of this study predate the infection). The sample titles of this study are shuffled in the database, so cell type and time point are left out; the donor was told from shared clones.

In its sample, this clonotype was seen a few times. The chain employs TRBV7-2 and TRBJ2-2; TRBD2 matches 7 bases. Germline V CDR1 and CDR2: SGHTA, FQGNSA. With 0 bases clipped from V and 8 bases from J, the junction kept 3 bases outside the gene matches. The CDR3 totals 14 residues. The CDR3 nucleotides are TGTGCCAGCAGCTTAGCGCGGGAGCGGGGGGAGCTGTTTTTT. Translation: CASSLARERGELFF.

The chain joins TRBV15 to TRBJ1-2; D is unclear. V was trimmed by 1 base and J by 5 bases, leaving 14 bases between them. The CDR3 sequence is 15 residues long. Germline CDR1 and CDR2: LNHNV and YYDKDF (reference sequence). The CDR3 sequence is CATSRGKTPEYGYTF. The CDR3 DNA reads TGTGCCACCAGCAGAGGGAAAACGCCGGAGTATGGCTACACCTTC. The whole variable domain, filled in from reference TRBV15 and TRBJ1-2, reads DAMVIQNPRYQVTQFGKPVTLSCSQTLNHNVMYWYQQKSSQAPKLLFHYYDKDFNNEADTPDNFQSRRPNTSFCFLDIRSPGLGDTAMYLCATSRGKTPEYGYTFGSGTRLTVV.

The chain carries TRBV7-2 and TRBJ1-2; D possibly corresponds to TRBD1 (6 bases). Trimming cost V 5 bases and J 4 bases, with 14 bases left between them. This CDR3 has 14 amino acids. Germline V lookup: CDR1 SGHTA, CDR2 FQGNSA. Written as DNA, the CDR3 is TGTGCCAGCAGCCCCAGGAGGGGGGCCTATGGCTACACCTTC. Translation: CASSPRRGAYGYTF.

The V gene is TRBV24-1, the J gene TRBJ2-5; the D gene could be TRBD1 or TRBD2 (5 bases each). The length of the CDR3 is 17 residues. V lost 1 base, J lost 5 bases, and 19 bases lay in between. Germline CDR1 and CDR2: KGHDR and SFDVKD. The CDR3 region is CATSDLSRRGAQETQYF. The DNA of the CDR3 is TGTGCCACCAGTGATTTATCGCGGAGAGGGGCCCAGGAGACCCAGTACTTC.

The sample holds many counts of this clonotype. V usage is TRBV6-5 and J usage is TRBJ2-7, with D perhaps TRBD1 (5 bases). This CDR3 comprises 15 residues. V was pared by 2 bases and J by 0 bases, with 11 bases between. Germline V CDR1 and CDR2: MNHEY, SVGAGI. DNA for the CDR3: TGTGCCAGCAGTTACAGTAAGGACACCTCCTACGAGCAGTACTTC. This sequence encodes CASSYSKDTSYEQYF.

This clonotype was detected only a few times. The chain has TRBV18 and TRBJ1-2; 7 nucleotides match TRBD1. CDR1 is KGHSH and CDR2 is LQKENI in the germline V gene. V lost 8 bases to trimming and J lost 6 bases; unmatched junction nucleotides: 9. The CDR3 has 13 residues. CDR3 coding DNA: TGTGCCAGCGCCCAGGCAGGGGGTGATGGCTACACCTTC. Its translation is CASAQAGGDGYTF. Looking up the rest from reference TRBV18 and TRBJ1-2 gives the full variable domain: NAGVMQNPRHLVRRRGQEARLRCSPMKGHSHVYWYRQLPEEGLKFMVYLQKENIIDESGMPKERFSAEFPKEGPSILRIQQVVRGDSAAYFCASAQAGGDGYTFGSGTRLTVV.

This clonotype was observed once. J is TRBJ1-1 and V is TRBV5-1, with D perhaps matching TRBD1 (5 bases). Germline-derived CDR1 and CDR2 are SGHRS and YFSETQ. Trimming left V 4 bases short and J 3 bases short, with 13 bases between. The CDR3 spans 14 residues. CDR3 in amino acids: CASSVQGRDTEAFF. DNA of the CDR3: TGCGCCAGCAGCGTTCAGGGAAGGGACACTGAAGCTTTCTTT.